What follows are 26 T cell receptor beta chains derived from one specimen sequenced in a study of cytomegalovirus exposure and HLA in healthy donors. Primers included in the PCR were 60 Vbeta and 13 Jbeta primers. Profiled with immunoSEQ multiplex PCR; TCRdb holds only in-frame clones, not every one. Of roughly 97,000 clones listed, approximately 70% are singletons. Sequences were obtained from PBMCs. These receptors were obtained from a man between 40 and 49 years old in good health and CMV-seronegative.

CDR3 residues: CASSLNQGAYNEQFF. The CDR3 nucleotides read TGTGCCAGCAGCTTAAATCAGGGGGCCTACAATGAGCAGTTCTTC. The rearrangement joins TRBV7-3 to TRBJ2-1; TRBD1 agrees at 7 bases. CDR1 is SGHTA and CDR2 is FQGTGA in the germline V gene. This CDR3 has 15 residues. Trimming at V came to 1 base and at J to 2 bases, leaving 2 bases not matched to a gene.

V gene TRBV4-2 combines with J gene TRBJ2-3; TRBD1 is a possible D gene (5 bases). CDR3 size: 15 residues. The V gene lost 0 bases and the J gene lost 2 bases, with 9 bases spanning the gap. CDR1 is LGHNA, CDR2 YNFKEQ, per germline. Here the CDR3 DNA reads TGTGCCAGCAGCCAAGACCGACAGATCACAGATACGCAGTATTTT. Amino acid sequence: CASSQDRQITDTQYF.

The chain carries TRBV18 and TRBJ1-5, with TRBD1 as a possible D gene (6 bases). V was cut by 5 bases and J by 0 bases, with 14 bases left in between. Germline CDR1 KGHSH, CDR2 LQKENI. CDR3 length: 16 residues. The CDR3, as DNA: TGTGCCAGCTCAAGCAGGGGTTGGGATAGCAATCAGCCCCAGCATTTT. It specifies CASSSRGWDSNQPQHF.

This clone was seen repeatedly, ten times or more. J is TRBJ2-7 and V is TRBV5-4, with a possible D match to TRBD1 (6 bases). The CDR3 loop spans 14 amino acids. In germline, CDR1 is SGHNT, CDR2 YYREEE (reference sequence). Trimming cost V 3 bases and J 3 bases, with 13 bases left between them. This chain's CDR3 is CASSSGRGIYEQYF. The CDR3 DNA reads as TGTGCCAGCAGCTCCGGCAGGGGCATCTACGAGCAGTACTTC. Supplemented by reference TRBV5-4 and TRBJ2-7, the full variable domain reads ETGVTQSPTHLIKTRGQQVTLRCSSQSGHNTVSWYQQALGQGPQFIFQYYREEENGRGNFPPRFSGLQFPNYSSELNVNALELDDSALYLCASSSGRGIYEQYFGPGTRLTVT.

This chain links TRBV6-1 with TRBJ1-2; 9 positions agree with TRBD1. V shed 6 bases and J 7 bases; nucleotides not matched to a gene: 9. The germline V gene has CDR1 MNHNS and CDR2 SASEGT. The CDR3 runs to 14 residues. The CDR3 is CASRVGQGSSGYTF. The CDR3 DNA reads TGTGCCAGCAGGGTGGGACAGGGCTCGAGTGGCTACACCTTC.

The chain combines TRBV5-1 with TRBJ2-3; 7 nucleotides line up with TRBD1. V lost 4 bases, J lost 1 base, and 3 bases stayed unmatched. The germline CDR1 and CDR2 sequences are SGHRS and YFSETQ. This CDR3 has 14 amino acids. In nucleotides, the CDR3 is TGCGCCAGCAGCCGACAGGGCGGCACAGATACGCAGTATTTT. It encodes CASSRQGGTDTQYF.

The chain has TRBV11-3 and TRBJ1-1; 7 bases are a match to TRBD1. Germline loops: CDR1 SGHNT, CDR2 YENEEA. With 5 bases clipped from V and 3 bases from J, the junction kept 3 bases outside the gene matches. The CDR3 length is 13 residues. This CDR3 is CASSATGDTEAFF. DNA for the CDR3: TGTGCCAGCAGCGCAACAGGGGACACTGAAGCTTTCTTT. The variable domain in full, completed from reference TRBV11-3 and TRBJ1-1, reads EAGVVQSPRYKIIEKKQPVAFWCNPISGHNTLYWYLQNLGQGPELLIRYENEEAVDDSQLPKDRFSAERLKGVDSTLKIQPAELGDSAVYLCASSATGDTEAFFGQGTRLTVV.

The V and J genes are TRBV6-5 and TRBJ2-5, with a tentative D call TRBD2 (7 bases). CDR1 is MNHEY and CDR2 is SVGAGI in the germline V gene. The CDR3 spans 14 residues. With 5 bases removed from V and 5 bases from J, the gap between germline ends came to 15 bases. The CDR3 loop reads CASSSWGGHETQYF. As DNA, the CDR3 is TGTGCCAGCAGTAGCTGGGGGGGACATGAGACCCAGTACTTC.

This chain links TRBV7-2 with TRBJ2-1; D call uncertain. Germline CDR1 reads SGHTA; CDR2 reads FQGNSA. This CDR3 is built from 13 residues. V shed 1 base and J shed 6 bases, with 7 bases lying between them. The CDR3 DNA is TGTGCCAGCAGCTTAGGACACCGCAATGAGCAGTTCTTC. This gives the protein CASSLGHRNEQFF. The variable domain in full, with the rest retrieved from reference TRBV7-2 and TRBJ2-1, is GAGVSQSPSNKVTEKGKDVELRCDPISGHTALYWYRQSLGQGLEFLIYFQGNSAPDKSGLPSDRFSAERTGGSVSTLTIQRTQQEDSAVYLCASSLGHRNEQFFGPGTRLTVL.

CDR3 nucleotides: TGTGCCAGCAGCTTAGTCTCACAGGGCCGTGGCCACGAGCAGTACTTC. As protein: CASSLVSQGRGHEQYF. V and J are TRBV7-2 and TRBJ2-7, with a weak D call TRBD1 (6 bases). This CDR3 comprises 16 residues. Germline V gene lookup returns CDR1 SGHTA and CDR2 FQGNSA. Trimming shortened V by 1 base and J by 5 bases, and 18 bases separated the two germline ends.

This chain joins TRBV2 and TRBJ2-1, with TRBD2 identical over 13 bases. CDR1 and CDR2 (germline): SNHLY, FYNNEI. Unmatched junction bases numbered 7, after V lost 3 bases and J lost 5 bases. The CDR3 contains 17 residues. CDR3 sequence: CASSDPPGTSGDNEQFF. CDR3 sequence (DNA): TGTGCCAGCAGTGACCCCCCGGGGACTAGCGGGGACAATGAGCAGTTCTTC.

The CDR3 nucleotides are TGCGCCAGCAGCCGGAACCGGGACAGTCCCTACGAGCAGTACTTC. Amino acid sequence: CASSRNRDSPYEQYF. The chain links TRBV4-3 to TRBJ2-7; 7 bases match TRBD1. Trimming took 4 bases from V and 2 from J; bases not matched to a gene: 8. CDR1 is LGHNA, CDR2 YSLEER, per germline. This CDR3 region has 15 residues.

The chain combines TRBV13 with TRBJ2-7; no firm D call. The germline V gene has CDR1 PRHDT and CDR2 FYEKMQ (reference sequence). The CDR3 spans 12 residues. V lost 3 bases, J lost 5 bases, and 8 bases lay in between. CDR3: CASSFNRDEQYF. The CDR3 coding sequence is TGTGCCAGCAGCTTTAATCGCGACGAGCAGTACTTC. Based on the CDR3 plus reference TRBV13 and TRBJ2-7, the full variable domain is AAGVIQSPRHLIKEKRETATLKCYPIPRHDTVYWYQQGPGQDPQFLISFYEKMQSDKGSIPDRFSAQQFSDYHSELNMSSLELGDSALYFCASSFNRDEQYFGPGTRLTVT.

The chain joins TRBV30 to TRBJ2-5; 14 bases agree with TRBD2. The V gene end was trimmed by 4 bases and the J gene end by 5 bases; junction bases not matched to a gene: 9. This CDR3 contains 16 residues. Germline V CDR1 and CDR2: GTSNPN, SVGIG (reference sequence). CDR3 loop: CAWNRLAGGPRETQYF. The CDR3 DNA sequence: TGTGCCTGGAACAGACTAGCGGGGGGGCCTAGGGAGACCCAGTACTTC. The whole variable domain, filled in from reference TRBV30 and TRBJ2-5, reads SQTIHQWPATLVQPVGSPLSLECTVEGTSNPNLYWYRQAAGRGLQLLFYSVGIGQISSEVPQNLSASRPQDRQFILSSKKLLLSDSGFYLCAWNRLAGGPRETQYFGPGTRLLVL.

The chain uses TRBV28 and TRBJ2-7, with a tentative D call TRBD1 (6 bases). The germline V gene has CDR1 MDHEN and CDR2 SYDVKM. The CDR3 totals 11 residues. Trimming stripped 6 bases from V and 4 bases from J, with 7 bases between. This CDR3 is CASSRGYEQYF. The DNA for the CDR3 is TGTGCCAGCAGCAGGGGTTACGAGCAGTACTTC.

The chain links TRBV28 to TRBJ1-5; 10 positions agree with TRBD1. This CDR3 is 16 amino acids long. Looked up from germline, CDR1 is MDHEN and CDR2 is SYDVKM. V gave up 6 bases and J gave up 3 bases; unmatched junction bases: 8. CDR3 coding DNA: TGTGCCAGCAGCACCCCCGGGACAGGGGACAATCAGCCCCAGCATTTT. This sequence encodes CASSTPGTGDNQPQHF.

The V gene is TRBV6-6, the J gene TRBJ1-2; D ambiguous. Germline V CDR1 and CDR2: MNHNY, SVGAGI (reference sequence). The CDR3 contains 13 residues. The V gene lost 6 bases and the J gene lost 1 base, with 9 bases spanning the gap. The CDR3, as DNA: TGTGCCAGCAGCCTCGACATTAACTATGGCTACACCTTC. Residues: CASSLDINYGYTF.

The table lists this clone with a count of one. This chain connects TRBV19 to TRBJ2-7, with D hard to call. Per germline, CDR1 LNHDA and CDR2 SQIVND (reference sequence). The CDR3 runs 16 residues. Deletions cut 7 bases from V and 1 base from J, with 20 bases between. For the CDR3, the DNA is TGTGCCAGTAACATGGGCCCGAGACGTCCATCCTACGAGCAGTACTTC. This sequence encodes CASNMGPRRPSYEQYF.

V and J are TRBV20-1 and TRBJ1-2; a possible D gene is TRBD1 (5 bases). V was cut by 6 bases and J by 6 bases, with 8 bases left in between. In germline, CDR1 is DFQATT, CDR2 SNEGSKA (reference sequence). This CDR3 region has 10 residues. CDR3 amino acids: CSAPGNGYTF. The CDR3 DNA follows: TGCAGTGCACCAGGGAATGGCTACACCTTC.

The chain uses TRBV27 and TRBJ2-7; D unclear. V lost 0 bases, J lost 2 bases, and 14 bases lay in between. The CDR3 extends over 16 amino acids. CDR1 is MNHEY and CDR2 is SMNVEV in the germline V gene (reference sequence). The CDR3 reads CASSLSVQHTPYEQYF. In nucleotides, the CDR3 is TGTGCCAGCAGTTTATCGGTACAACATACGCCCTACGAGCAGTACTTC.

This clone showed up just a few times. The chain combines TRBV19 with TRBJ1-2, with TRBD1 matching 7 bases. With V trimmed by 8 bases and J by 8 bases, 17 bases remained unmatched. The CDR3 is 15 amino acids. CDR1 and CDR2 from the germline V gene are LNHDA and SQIVND (reference sequence). The CDR3 loop is CASQIAGQSMQGYTF. CDR3 bases: TGTGCCAGTCAGATCGCGGGACAGAGTATGCAGGGCTACACCTTC.

V and J are TRBV7-7 and TRBJ2-2; a weak D match, TRBD2 (6 bases). Deletions cut 4 bases from V and 3 bases from J, with 12 bases between. Germline V gene lookup returns CDR1 SSHAT and CDR2 FNYEAQ (reference sequence). This CDR3 spans 15 amino acids. This CDR3 is CASSSGGTDTGELFF. The CDR3 bases are TGTGCCAGCAGCTCTGGAGGGACGGACACCGGGGAGCTGTTTTTT.

The genes are TRBV7-2 and TRBJ1-6, with D unclear. V shed 2 bases and J shed 1 base, with 12 bases lying between them. Germline CDR1 and CDR2: SGHTA and FQGNSA. The CDR3 runs to 17 residues. The CDR3 spells CASSLSRLLSYNSPLHF. CDR3 in DNA: TGTGCCAGCAGCTTATCTAGGCTCCTATCCTATAATTCACCCCTCCACTTT.

This clone has just one count. The CDR3 nucleotides read TGTGCCAGCAGGCTAGCGGGGACCACCGGGGAGCTGTTTTTT. Residues: CASRLAGTTGELFF. The rearrangement uses TRBV7-2 and TRBJ2-2, with 9 positions matching TRBD2. The length of the CDR3 is 14 residues. The V segment lost 6 bases and the J segment 4 bases; nucleotides outside the gene matches: 3. Germline V gives CDR1 SGHTA, CDR2 FQGNSA.

In this sample, this clone turned up a few times. The rearrangement joins TRBV2 to TRBJ2-1, with a weak D call TRBD2 (6 bases). This CDR3 is 10 amino acids long. Germline V gives CDR1 SNHLY, CDR2 FYNNEI. Trimming cost V 6 bases and J 13 bases, with 10 bases left between them. The CDR3 nucleotides are TGTGCCAGCAGCGCGGGGATACAGTTCTTC. This codes for CASSAGIQFF.

This clone was detected a few times. The chain combines TRBV27 with TRBJ1-6; TRBD1 agrees at 8 bases. The J segment lost 9 bases and the V segment lost 6 bases, leaving 7 bases of the junction unmatched. From germline, CDR1 is MNHEY and CDR2 SMNVEV (reference sequence). The CDR3 runs to 14 residues. CDR3 nucleotides: TGTGCCAGCAGCTCCAGGGGGCTCGTTTCACCCCTCCACTTT. This translates into CASSSRGLVSPLHF.